The clone carrying this T cell receptor beta chain was counted between two and nine times. The antigen remains unidentified. Amplification of TCR beta CDR3 regions used RNA as the template. When the TCR CDR3 underwent first-round RT-PCR, the HTBI primer set was used. TCRdb used MiXCR to reprocess the multiplex PCR reads, holding one entry per CDR3 protein. In the table there are around 620,000 distinct CDR3 sequences, roughly 46% of which are singletons. This record belongs to a study of T cells in Graves' hyperthyroidism and ophthalmopathy. General study findings and limits: Blood also showed most of the thyroid clonotypes that were expanded above 0.001. Before onset, ophthalmopathy was predicted by the model a median around 6.5 months earlier.

Criteria for exclusion of patients were uncontrolled infection, other autoimmune disease, pregnancy or lactation. Each diagnosis drew on symptoms, thyroxine, TRAb, thyroid ultrasound and orbital computed tomography findings. The V and J ends lost 0 bases and 3 bases, in that order; junction bases with no gene match: 7. This CDR3 has 17 amino acids. Germline CDR1 MNHEY, CDR2 SMNVEV (reference sequence). The sample taken for sequencing was peripheral blood or thyroid tissue (not recorded which). The receptor's source is an adult woman with Graves' disease, either hyperthyroidism or ophthalmopathy (not recorded which). This sequence joins TRBV27 and TRBJ1-4, with TRBD1 identical over 7 bases. CDR3 bases: TGTGCCAGCAGTTTATCTTACGACAGGGACTCTAATGAAAAACTGTTTTTT. Protein product: CASSLSYDRDSNEKLFF.